Presented here are 21 T cell receptor beta chains from one specimen sequenced in a study of regulatory T cells in long-lasting Graves disease. Time point of the sample: newly diagnosed GD, antithyroid drugs for less than 3 months. The TCR library was prepared using RNA isolated from PBMCs. The authors built TCR beta libraries using iRepertoire HTBI primers and Arm-PCR of CDR3 regions. MiXCR, run by TCRdb on the multiplex PCR reads, gives a single entry per CDR3 protein. The profile covers approximately 480,000 distinct CDR3 sequences, with roughly 15% appearing a single time and 9% to 15% taken by the ten largest. The same sample was also used in a study of T cells in Graves' hyperthyroidism and ophthalmopathy.

Sequenced material: peripheral blood mononuclear cells (PBMCs), taken at new diagnosis, from a patient treated with antithyroid drugs. These receptors were taken from a man aged 35-49 years with Graves disease.

The V and J genes are TRBV7-2 and TRBJ1-4, with TRBD1 as a possible D gene (5 bases). The CDR3 runs 14 residues. Trimming took 6 bases from V and 7 from J, leaving 15 bases between them. CDR1 is SGHTA, CDR2 FQGNSA, per germline. CDR3 protein: CASRAGTAPEKLFF. The CDR3 coding sequence is TGTGCCAGCAGGGCCGGGACCGCTCCTGAAAAACTGTTTTTT.

This clonotype was counted at least ten times. The V and J genes are TRBV7-3 and TRBJ1-1, with 7 bases matching TRBD1. This CDR3 is 14 amino acids long. Germline V gene sequence: CDR1 SGHTA, CDR2 FQGTGA. The J segment lost 5 bases and the V segment lost 2 bases, leaving 5 bases of the junction unmatched. The CDR3 protein is CASSLARGRTEAFF. The CDR3 DNA reads TGTGCCAGCAGCTTAGCTAGGGGGCGGACTGAAGCTTTCTTT.

The chain has TRBV7-9 and TRBJ2-1; D is perhaps TRBD1 (6 bases). The CDR3 has 13 residues. Germline-derived CDR1 and CDR2 are SEHNR and FQNEAQ (reference sequence). The V end lost 5 bases, the J end lost 8 bases, and 13 bases lay between the germline ends. The CDR3 protein is CASSKEAGDEQFF. Written as DNA, the CDR3 is TGTGCCAGCAGCAAAGAGGCAGGGGATGAGCAGTTCTTC.

The J gene is TRBJ2-1, the V gene TRBV9, with a possible D match to TRBD1 (6 bases). Trimming left V 0 bases short and J 2 bases short, with 15 bases between. The CDR3 length is 17 residues. Germline assignment: CDR1 SGDLS and CDR2 YYNGEE. DNA for the CDR3: TGTGCCAGCAGCGTAGCCCCATTGGACAGTCCCTACAATGAGCAGTTCTTC. It translates to CASSVAPLDSPYNEQFF. Full variable domain (outside the CDR3, taken from reference TRBV9 and TRBJ2-1): DSGVTQTPKHLITATGQRVTLRCSPRSGDLSVYWYQQSLDQGLQFLIQYYNGEERAKGNILERFSAQQFPDLHSELNLSSLELGDSALYFCASSVAPLDSPYNEQFFGPGTRLTVL.

This clonotype has a single count. V and J are TRBV6-1 and TRBJ2-3; 10 bases line up with TRBD2. The CDR3 consists of 15 residues. Germline trimming cut 9 bases from V and 4 bases from J; bases unmatched to any gene: 10. Germline loops: CDR1 MNHNS, CDR2 SASEGT. Here the CDR3 reads CASKAGGSLPDTQYF. Written as DNA, the CDR3 is TGTGCCAGTAAAGCGGGAGGGAGCTTGCCAGATACGCAGTATTTT.

This clonotype was found many times. The J gene is TRBJ2-2, the V gene TRBV12-3 or TRBV12-4, with TRBD2 identical over 7 bases. The V and J ends lost 6 bases and 6 bases, in that order; junction bases with no gene match: 10. There are 15 residues in the CDR3. The CDR3 spells CASSKRGASAGELFF. CDR3 in DNA: TGTGCCAGCAGCAAGCGGGGAGCGTCCGCCGGGGAGCTGTTTTTT.

This clonotype was recorded many times. The chain combines TRBV27 with TRBJ2-1; D may be TRBD1 (6 bases). The V gene's germline CDR1 is MNHEY and CDR2 SMNVEV (reference sequence). The CDR3 length is 15 residues. The V and J ends lost 7 bases and 6 bases respectively, with 19 bases between them. Written as DNA, the CDR3 is TGTGCCAGCACCCGGGGACAACTTGGAGGCAATGAGCAGTTCTTC. Its translation is CASTRGQLGGNEQFF.

This clonotype was detected many times. This chain joins TRBV15 and TRBJ2-3; 12 bases line up with TRBD2. Germline CDR1 LNHNV, CDR2 YYDKDF (reference sequence). The CDR3 spans 16 residues. Trimming removed 1 base from V and 3 bases from J; junction bases left unmatched: 2. The CDR3, as DNA: TGTGCCACCAGCAGAGGGACTAGCGGGAATACAGATACGCAGTATTTT. Protein product: CATSRGTSGNTDTQYF. Full variable domain (missing parts from reference TRBV15 and TRBJ2-3): DAMVIQNPRYQVTQFGKPVTLSCSQTLNHNVMYWYQQKSSQAPKLLFHYYDKDFNNEADTPDNFQSRRPNTSFCFLDIRSPGLGDTAMYLCATSRGTSGNTDTQYFGPGTRLTVL.

This clonotype was seen a few times. The chain uses TRBV12-5 and TRBJ2-3; no clear D. Germline loops: CDR1 LGHNT, CDR2 FRNRAP. The CDR3 length is 13 residues. The V gene lost 1 base and the J gene lost 10 bases, with 12 bases spanning the gap. In nucleotides, the CDR3 is TGTGCTAGTGGTTTGGCTCCCAAATCTCCGCAGTATTTT. Residues: CASGLAPKSPQYF.

This clonotype was observed at least ten times. The CDR3 DNA reads TGTGCCAGCAGTTCCCTAGCGGGAGATTCGAGGGGCGAGCAGTACTTC. This encodes CASSSLAGDSRGEQYF. The chain combines TRBV27 with TRBJ2-7; TRBD2 aligns across 10 bases. The CDR3 length is 16 residues. Germline V gives CDR1 MNHEY, CDR2 SMNVEV (reference sequence). Trimming removed 4 bases from V and 6 bases from J; junction bases left unmatched: 12.

This clonotype was seen at least ten times. The J gene is TRBJ1-5, the V gene TRBV28; tentative D call: TRBD1 (6 bases). Germline V CDR1 and CDR2: MDHEN, SYDVKM. Trimming stripped 4 bases from V and 2 bases from J, with 12 bases between. The CDR3 runs 15 residues. CDR3 coding DNA: TGTGCCAGCAGTTCCACAGGGTGGGGCAATCAGCCCCAGCATTTT. Amino acid sequence: CASSSTGWGNQPQHF. Based on the CDR3 plus reference TRBV28 and TRBJ1-5, the full variable domain is DVKVTQSSRYLVKRTGEKVFLECVQDMDHENMFWYRQDPGLGLRLIYFSYDVKMKEKGDIPEGYSVSREKKERFSLILESASTNQTSMYLCASSSTGWGNQPQHFGDGTRLSIL.

The sample holds many counts of this clonotype. J is TRBJ2-7 and V is TRBV2, with TRBD2 as a possible D gene (5 bases). Germline V gene lookup returns CDR1 SNHLY and CDR2 FYNNEI. The CDR3 is 14 amino acids. V was trimmed by 5 bases and J by 0 bases, leaving 11 bases between them. The CDR3: CASSKDSSSYEQYF. CDR3 coding DNA: TGTGCCAGCAGTAAGGACTCGAGCTCCTACGAGCAGTACTTC.

This chain connects TRBV19 to TRBJ2-1; 9 bases fit TRBD2. The CDR3 length is 18 residues. CDR1 is LNHDA and CDR2 is SQIVND in the germline V gene (reference sequence). Trimming took 4 bases from V and 5 from J; bases not matched to a gene: 15. In DNA, the CDR3 is TGTGCCAGTAGTACCCGAGCGGGAGGTCTCCTCCGACACAATGAGCAGTTCTTC. This translates into CASSTRAGGLLRHNEQFF.

This clonotype was counted ten times or more. This chain joins TRBV19 and TRBJ2-2; 7 bases are shared with TRBD1. The CDR3 loop spans 15 amino acids. V trimming: 8 bases; J trimming: 2 bases; junction bases outside the gene matches: 8. CDR1 and CDR2 from the germline V gene are LNHDA and SQIVND (reference sequence). The CDR3 spells CASQQGISNTGELFF. The CDR3 DNA reads as TGTGCCAGTCAACAGGGGATTTCAAACACCGGGGAGCTGTTTTTT.

The genes are TRBV30 and TRBJ2-7; 14 bases are a match to TRBD2. Losses at the gene ends were 3 bases for V and 9 bases for J; bases not matched to a gene: 7. CDR3 length: 14 residues. Germline CDR1 is GTSNPN and CDR2 is SVGIG (reference sequence). CDR3 bases: TGTGCCTGGAGGGGGACTAGCGGGAGAGCGGGGCAGTACTTC. This translates into CAWRGTSGRAGQYF.

This clonotype turned up a few times. The V and J genes are TRBV3-1 and TRBJ2-1; no firm D call. Germline V lookup: CDR1 LGHDT, CDR2 YNNKEL (reference sequence). This CDR3 is 14 amino acids long. V was clipped by 2 bases and J by 2 bases, with 7 bases between them. Here the CDR3 reads CASSQTATYNEQFF. The CDR3, as DNA: TGTGCCAGCAGCCAAACCGCTACCTACAATGAGCAGTTCTTC.

V is TRBV9 and J is TRBJ2-2; D call uncertain. CDR3 length equals 13 residues. The germline gives CDR1 SGDLS, CDR2 YYNGEE. V was cut by 4 bases and J by 6 bases, with 10 bases left in between. This CDR3 is CASSPQLAGELFF. The CDR3 DNA reads TGTGCCAGCAGCCCCCAACTGGCCGGGGAGCTGTTTTTT.

This clonotype was seen at least ten times. The V gene is TRBV3-1, the J gene TRBJ2-3, with D unclear. V lost 3 bases and J 3 bases, leaving 13 bases between the germline ends. This CDR3 has 15 amino acids. Germline CDR1 LGHDT, CDR2 YNNKEL (reference sequence). CDR3 DNA sequence: TGTGCCAGCAGCCAGAGGTGGACGGTGACAGATACGCAGTATTTT. Translation gives CASSQRWTVTDTQYF.

The chain carries TRBV4-2 and TRBJ2-3, with 7 bases matching TRBD1. Germline assignment: CDR1 LGHNA and CDR2 YNFKEQ. The CDR3 length is 15 residues. V lost 4 bases, J lost 4 bases, and 8 bases stayed unmatched. This chain's CDR3 is CASSPTGVSPDTQYF. The CDR3 DNA sequence: TGTGCCAGCAGCCCAACAGGGGTATCACCAGATACGCAGTATTTT.

This clonotype has a count of ten or more. The V and J genes are TRBV11-2 and TRBJ2-1, with 12 bases that match TRBD2. This CDR3 spans 17 amino acids. Trimming removed 3 bases from V and 6 bases from J; junction bases left unmatched: 9. Germline loops: CDR1 SGHAT, CDR2 FQNNGV. The CDR3 DNA is TGTGCCAGCAGCTTTGGGGCTAGCGGGAGGGCCTCCAATGAGCAGTTCTTC. As protein: CASSFGASGRASNEQFF. Together with reference TRBV11-2 and TRBJ2-1, the CDR3 gives the full variable domain: EAGVAQSPRYKIIEKRQSVAFWCNPISGHATLYWYQQILGQGPKLLIQFQNNGVVDDSQLPKDRFSAERLKGVDSTLKIQPAKLEDSAVYLCASSFGASGRASNEQFFGPGTRLTVL.

This clonotype showed up just a few times. This chain links TRBV12-3 or TRBV12-4 with TRBJ1-6, with D possibly being TRBD1 (5 bases). V was trimmed by 1 base and J by 6 bases, leaving 7 bases between them. This CDR3 region has 14 residues. DNA of the CDR3: TGTGCCAGCAGTTTAGGGACATTTAATTCACCCCTCCACTTT. Its protein is CASSLGTFNSPLHF.